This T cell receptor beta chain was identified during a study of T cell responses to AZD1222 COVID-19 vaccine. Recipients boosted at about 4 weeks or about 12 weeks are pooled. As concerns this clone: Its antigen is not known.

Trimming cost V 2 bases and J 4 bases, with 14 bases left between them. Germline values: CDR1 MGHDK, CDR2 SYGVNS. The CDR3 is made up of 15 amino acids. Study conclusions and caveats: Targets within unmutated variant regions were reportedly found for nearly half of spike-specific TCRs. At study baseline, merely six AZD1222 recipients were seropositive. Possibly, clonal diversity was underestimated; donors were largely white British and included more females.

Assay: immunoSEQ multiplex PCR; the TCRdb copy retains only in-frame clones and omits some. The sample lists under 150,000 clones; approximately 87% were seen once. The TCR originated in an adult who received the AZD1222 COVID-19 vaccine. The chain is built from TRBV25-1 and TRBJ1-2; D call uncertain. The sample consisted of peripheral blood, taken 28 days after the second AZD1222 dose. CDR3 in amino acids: CASSERKPSGYGYTF. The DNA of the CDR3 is TGTGCCAGCAGTGAAAGGAAGCCGTCGGGCTATGGCTACACCTTC.